The rows below give T cell receptor beta chains drawn from one sample of a study of T cell responses to AZD1222 COVID-19 vaccine. The assay was immunoSEQ multiplex PCR, and TCRdb's table has in-frame clones only and misses some. Among 150,000 to 200,000 clones, about nine tenths were seen once, and the ten largest hold 1.3% to 1.5%. The sequenced sample was peripheral blood, obtained on day 0 of AZD1222 vaccination. The receptors come from an adult in good health. Each CDR3 is given with its conserved first and last residue. D genes are given only for firm matches. Clone size is not always given. Where it is, it says once, few, many or a class for expanded clones.

len	d_gene	v_gene	abundance	j_gene	CDR3aa	CDR3nt
14	NA	TRBV28	NA	TRBJ2-4	CASSLLQGPNIQYF	TGTGCCAGCAGTTTGCTTCAGGGTCCGAACATTCAGTACTTC
12	NA	TRBV28	few	TRBJ1-2	CASSLGDYGYTF	TGTGCCAGCAGTTTAGGGGACTATGGCTACACCTTC
15	NA	TRBV28	NA	TRBJ2-1	CASRISGPTYNEQFF	TGTGCCAGCAGGATAAGCGGGCCGACCTACAATGAGCAGTTCTTC
13	NA	TRBV7-9	NA	TRBJ1-2	CASSLADNYGYTF	TGTGCCAGCAGCTTAGCAGATAACTATGGCTACACCTTC
14	NA	TRBV15	NA	TRBJ2-3	CATSVRGTADTQYF	TGTGCCACCAGCGTTCGCGGAACGGCGGATACGCAGTATTTT
13	NA	TRBV10-3	once	TRBJ1-2	CAISESLGYGYTF	TGTGCCATCAGTGAGTCGTTAGGGTATGGCTACACCTTC
11	NA	TRBV5-1	NA	TRBJ1-2	CASGGPLGYTF	TGCGCCAGCGGGGGTCCCCTTGGCTACACCTTC
15	TRBD1	TRBV4-3	once	TRBJ2-1	CASSHDRGPYNEQFF	TGCGCCAGCAGCCATGACAGGGGACCCTACAATGAGCAGTTCTTC
12	NA	TRBV30	NA	TRBJ1-6	CAWTTHLEPLHF	TGTGCCTGGACCACCCACCTGGAACCCCTCCACTTT
15	TRBD1	TRBV5-4	NA	TRBJ1-2	CASSLNSQGDYGYTF	TGTGCCAGCAGCTTGAATTCCCAGGGGGACTATGGCTACACCTTC
16	NA	TRBV21-1	NA	TRBJ1-3	CASSSKGLGSGNTIYF	TGTGCCAGCAGCTCCAAGGGCCTGGGATCCGGAAACACCATATATTTT
14	NA	TRBV5-1	NA	TRBJ2-7	CASSLALVRDEQYF	TGCGCCAGCAGCTTGGCACTAGTAAGGGACGAGCAGTACTTC
15	TRBD1	TRBV5-1	NA	TRBJ1-2	CASSLGTGGNYGYTF	TGCGCCAGCAGCTTGGGGACAGGGGGTAACTATGGCTACACCTTC
15	NA	TRBV5-6	NA	TRBJ1-6	CASSFFASDSSPLHF	TGTGCCAGCAGCTTTTTCGCGTCGGATTCTTCACCCCTCCACTTT
14	TRBD1	TRBV7-9	NA	TRBJ1-1	CASSRQGPLDEAFF	TGTGCCAGCAGCCGACAGGGGCCACTCGACGAAGCTTTCTTT
15	TRBD1	TRBV14	NA	TRBJ2-7	CASSPRQGMSYEQYF	TGTGCCAGCAGCCCGCGACAGGGTATGTCCTACGAGCAGTACTTC
13	NA	TRBV12-3/TRBV12-4	NA	TRBJ1-2	CASSEKGGDGYTF	TGTGCCAGCAGTGAGAAAGGGGGGGATGGCTACACCTTC
12	NA	TRBV5-8	few	TRBJ2-2	CASTWGSGELFF	TGTGCCAGCACCTGGGGTTCCGGGGAGCTGTTTTTT
14	NA	TRBV3-1/TRBV3-2	NA	TRBJ1-1	CASSPYAGNTEAFF	TGTGCCAGCAGCCCCTATGCGGGAAACACTGAAGCTTTCTTT
12	NA	TRBV6-5	NA	TRBJ1-2	CASSNEGYGYTF	TGTGCCAGCAGTAACGAAGGCTATGGCTACACCTTC
16	TRBD2	TRBV11-3	NA	TRBJ2-5	CASSRTSGALKETQYF	TGTGCCAGCAGCCGGACTAGCGGGGCACTTAAAGAGACCCAGTACTTC
14	NA	TRBV5-1	once	TRBJ1-1	CASSHDWGYTEAFF	TGCGCCAGCAGCCATGATTGGGGGTACACTGAAGCTTTCTTT
15	NA	TRBV18	NA	TRBJ2-2	CASSPPAGNTGELFF	TGTGCCAGCTCACCACCGGCAGGGAACACCGGGGAGCTGTTTTTT
16	NA	TRBV11-3	NA	TRBJ1-6	CASSPFILRRDSPLHF	TGTGCCAGCAGCCCCTTCATTCTGAGGAGGGATTCACCCCTCCACTTT
14	TRBD1	TRBV3-1/TRBV3-2	NA	TRBJ1-3	CASSRTGVIDTIYF	TGTGCCAGCAGCCGGACAGGGGTCATAGACACCATATATTTT
13	NA	TRBV7-2	NA	TRBJ1-1	CASSSPQGLQAFF	TGTGCCAGCAGCTCCCCCCAGGGGCTGCAAGCTTTCTTT
14	NA	TRBV7-2	NA	TRBJ1-1	CASSLSAGNTEAFF	TGTGCCAGCAGCTTAAGTGCCGGAAACACTGAAGCTTTCTTT
13	NA	TRBV6-5	NA	TRBJ1-2	CASSPDPHYGYTF	TGTGCCAGCAGCCCGGACCCCCACTATGGCTACACCTTC
13	TRBD1	TRBV30	once	TRBJ1-4	CAWKGQGHEKLFF	TGTGCCTGGAAAGGACAGGGTCATGAAAAACTGTTTTTT
12	NA	TRBV6-2/TRBV6-3	NA	TRBJ2-1	CASSYGLARQFF	TGTGCCAGCAGTTACGGTCTAGCGAGGCAGTTCTTC
13	NA	TRBV29-1	NA	TRBJ1-1	CSVEDLRQSEAFF	TGCAGCGTTGAAGATCTTAGACAGTCTGAAGCTTTCTTT
17	TRBD2	TRBV19	once	TRBJ2-5	CASKQGTAGGPGETQYF	TGTGCCAGTAAACAGGGAACAGCGGGAGGGCCGGGTGAGACCCAGTACTTC
15	NA	TRBV27	NA	TRBJ1-2	CASSPFPQSPYGYTF	TGTGCCAGCAGCCCCTTTCCACAGTCCCCCTATGGCTACACCTTC
16	NA	TRBV7-9	NA	TRBJ2-1	CASSLVGRGEYNEQFF	TGTGCCAGCAGCTTAGTCGGCAGGGGTGAATACAATGAGCAGTTCTTC
16	TRBD1	TRBV11-2	NA	TRBJ1-5	CASSRTGDSSNQPQHF	TGTGCCAGCAGCCGAACAGGGGACAGTAGCAATCAGCCCCAGCATTTT
15	NA	TRBV3-1/TRBV3-2	NA	TRBJ2-2	CASSPLTTNTGELFF	TGTGCCAGCAGCCCTTTGACTACCAACACCGGGGAGCTGTTTTTT
14	NA	TRBV5-6	NA	TRBJ1-5	CASNSAQGRQPQHF	TGTGCCAGCAACTCGGCACAGGGACGTCAGCCCCAGCATTTT
15	TRBD2	TRBV6-4	NA	TRBJ2-3	CASSGGGGAGDTQYF	TGTGCCAGCAGTGGAGGCGGGGGGGCCGGAGATACGCAGTATTTT
14	NA	TRBV5-3	NA	TRBJ1-6	CARSASTGGSPLHF	TGTGCCAGAAGTGCGAGCACAGGAGGTTCACCCCTCCACTTT
18	TRBD2	TRBV4-1	NA	TRBJ2-5	CASSQLDGGAWFDETQYF	TGCGCCAGCAGCCAATTAGACGGGGGGGCCTGGTTCGACGAGACCCAGTACTTC
16	NA	TRBV7-9	NA	TRBJ1-5	CASSSSLGSSNQPQHF	TGTGCCAGCAGCTCCTCGTTGGGGTCTAGCAATCAGCCCCAGCATTTT
17	TRBD1	TRBV9	once	TRBJ1-4	CASSSRTGEGGGEKLFF	TGTGCCAGCAGCTCCCGGACAGGGGAAGGGGGTGGTGAAAAACTGTTTTTT
15	TRBD2	TRBV7-9	NA	TRBJ2-1	CASSLSSGAWDEQFF	TGTGCCAGCAGCTTAAGTAGCGGGGCTTGGGATGAGCAGTTCTTC
15	TRBD1	TRBV15	NA	TRBJ2-7	CATSRGDRKTYEQYF	TGTGCCACCAGCAGAGGGGACAGGAAGACCTACGAGCAGTACTTC
13	TRBD1	TRBV18	NA	TRBJ1-2	CASSEGQGERYTF	TGTGCCAGCTCGGAGGGACAGGGGGAGCGCTACACCTTC
14	TRBD1	TRBV5-6	NA	TRBJ1-4	CASSLGQGGEKLFF	TGTGCCAGCAGCTTGGGACAGGGAGGTGAAAAACTGTTTTTT
20	TRBD1	TRBV15	once	TRBJ2-1	CATSRGSGQGYFSSYNEQFF	TGTGCCACCAGCAGAGGGTCGGGACAGGGCTACTTTAGCTCCTACAATGAGCAGTTCTTC
13	NA	TRBV5-1	NA	TRBJ2-7	CASRGQGTYEQYF	TGCGCCAGCAGGGGTCAGGGTACCTACGAGCAGTACTTC
15	TRBD1	TRBV27	once	TRBJ1-5	CASSSGTGTNQPQHF	TGTGCCAGCAGTTCCGGGACAGGGACAAATCAGCCCCAGCATTTT
16	TRBD2	TRBV15	NA	TRBJ2-7	CATSRDQLAGAGEQYF	TGTGCCACCAGCAGAGACCAACTAGCGGGAGCAGGAGAGCAGTACTTC
18	TRBD1	TRBV25-1	once	TRBJ2-1	CASSGGQGRRDHYNEQFF	TGTGCCAGCAGTGGGGGACAGGGGAGGAGGGACCACTACAATGAGCAGTTCTTC